This T cell receptor beta chain was recovered during a study of shared clonotypes between healthy human individuals (dated by TCRdb to the early 2020s). Turning to the overall study: A few men and a couple of women, aged 18 to 49 years, made up the cohort. For each donor, CD4 naive and CD4 memory were each run on three plates, CD8 naive on two plates, and CD8 memory on one plate. Blood TCR repertoires of five healthy adults were deeply sequenced to estimate repertoire size and the extent of clonotype sharing between individuals. To increase sequencing depth and limit assay-specific biases, TCR repertoire library preparation and sequencing were carried out by different laboratories using diverse techniques. Between about 0.94 and 8.9 billion PBMCs per donor were obtained by leukapheresis.

Concerning this clone itself: Its antigen is still unknown. No base qualities exist here, and no much larger clone lies one base off it.

TCR CDR3 regions were amplified from genomic DNA by multiplex PCR using the deep immunoSEQ assay. For each cell subset, the extracted genomic DNA was distributed evenly across all wells of several immunoSEQ 96-well plates, and each plate served as one replicate. For sorted subsets, each replicate PCR was loaded with roughly 190 ng genomic DNA, equivalent to approximately 27,000 T cell genomes. Purified libraries were quantified with a Qubit 3.0 fluorometer, sized on a Bioanalyzer 2100, and re-quantified with the KAPA Library Quantification kit. Each immunoSEQ 96-well plate was sequenced on its own single-read 150-cycle Illumina NextSeq 550 flow cell. Per the authors' processing: The immunoSEQ output contained only junctional sequences without quality scores, so filtering could not match that applied to full-length reads. To assign V/J genes and CDR3, sequences were annotated using PyIR, a Python wrapper for IgBLAST v1.9, with IMGT germline references. Reads were filtered out if the reads had weak V/J assignments (E-value above 1e-6), no CDR3, stop codons, out-of-frame junctions, or ambiguous translated residues. V3J clonotypes were defined by identical inferred V gene, J gene, and CDR3 amino acid sequence. Percentage overlap between repertoires was calculated by dividing the number of shared unique clonotypes by the size of the smaller repertoire. Three approaches were used to assess repertoire richness: RTK rarefaction, the Chao1 estimator, and Recon v2.1 estimates of unobserved clonotypes. For all TCRbeta clonotypes obtained by the gDNA method from a few donors, generation probabilities were computed with OLGA. TCRdb obtained this table from immuneACCESS and retained in-frame rearrangements with V and J assigned. These tables miss some clones; where compared with another copy, unresolved V genes account for less than half of the shortfall, and the remainder is unexplained. The DNA gave D and trimming, while V, J and clone size come from that table. This sample holds over a million clones; less than 99% were observed only once. Approximately 0.4% of the sample comes from the top ten.

Study-wide conclusions, independent of this receptor: Sampling was limited to blood, and TCR repertoires in tissue likely differ from TCR repertoires in blood. Compared with non-shared clonotypes, clonotypes shared by all four sorted-subset donors had higher generation probabilities. Incomplete sequencing was indicated by rarefaction of sorted-subset datasets, despite the large sequencing depth. Based on pairwise subsampling, the degree of clonotype sharing among donors was expected to be affected by sequencing depth. The genetic and exposure-history diversity represented was limited by the small number of donors. When a few donors were compared, the shared fraction of clonotypes was around 5% for naive CD4, over 3% for naive CD8, 2% to 2.5% for memory CD4, and 0.35% to 0.5% for memory CD8. Naive subsets generally had larger estimated clonotype richness than memory subsets.

The donors were healthy, HIV-negative adults who had no recently reported acute infections or vaccinations. All donors were Caucasian adults living in Nashville, Tennessee, USA. CD4+ T cells were enriched by magnetic negative selection; naive cells were then positively selected on CD45RA, and the negative fraction formed the memory subset. Blood was collected by leukapheresis, and PBMCs were isolated by Ficoll-Histopaque density gradient centrifugation and then cryopreserved in liquid nitrogen vapor phase. Analytical flow cytometry was used to check the purity and quantity of every magnetically sorted T cell population. From each sorted fraction, genomic DNA was isolated and quantified by UV absorbance on a Nanodrop 2000c. Between the V and J ends, shortened by 3 bases and 1 base respectively, the junction contains 20 bases. Including cysteine and phenylalanine, the CDR3 has 17 amino acids. This entry keeps only the CDR3 DNA: 51 bases, framed from base 1. CDR1 is given as SGHTS and CDR2 as YDEGEE, both from the germline V gene.

Recombination connected TRBV5-8 to TRBJ2-7, and the D gene may be TRBD1, 6 bases matching. Sequencing input: naive CD4+ T cells sorted from blood. What this sample's cell subset or site label stands for: CD45RA+ positively selected. The clonotype originates from a man aged 30 to 39 in good health. In nucleotide form, the sequence is TGTGCCAGCAGCTCAAAACTGGACAGAGAAAAATCCTACGAGCAGTACTTC. This yields the protein CASSSKLDREKSYEQYF.